Listed below are T cell receptor beta chains from one sample, sequenced in a study of shared clonotypes between healthy human individuals. Sequencing used immunoSEQ multiplex PCR; TCRdb keeps in-frame clones, though not all of them. Counted here are 2 million to 2.5 million clones, more than 85% occurring once; the ten biggest clones make up about 0.37%. The sequenced sample consisted of naive CD4+ T cells from PBMCs. These receptors were obtained from a man aged 18-30 years in good health. Some clones in this sample may be carry-over from other donors' samples. Each CDR3 is given with its conserved first and last residue. The order of the fields is V gene, D gene, J gene, clone size, CDR3 DNA, CDR3 protein. A D gene is named only where the DNA matches it firmly. A clone size is listed for some rows: how often the clone was seen (once, few, many), or a class if it is expanded.

V: TRBV14; D: .; J: TRBJ1-1; size: once; DNA: TGTGCCAGCAGCCTCGGACAGTACACTGAAGCTTTCTTT; CDR3: CASSLGQYTEAFF
V: TRBV28; D: .; J: TRBJ2-1; size: .; DNA: TGTGCCAGCAGTTACCGGGCCCCTCCTCGGAATGAGCAGTTCTTC; CDR3: CASSYRAPPRNEQFF
V: TRBV7-3; D: .; J: TRBJ2-1; size: .; DNA: TGTGCCAGCAGCCCCAGGGGAGACAATGAGCAGTTCTTC; CDR3: CASSPRGDNEQFF
V: TRBV9; D: .; J: TRBJ1-1; size: .; DNA: TGTGCCAGCAGCGCAATTTGGGGGGCAGGGGCCACTGAAGCTTTCTTT; CDR3: CASSAIWGAGATEAFF
V: TRBV19; D: TRBD2; J: TRBJ2-1; size: .; DNA: TGTGCCAGTAGTAGGGGACTAGCGGGAGTTTGGTATGAGCAGTTCTTC; CDR3: CASSRGLAGVWYEQFF
V: TRBV5-4; D: TRBD1; J: TRBJ2-1; size: .; DNA: TGTGCCAGCAGCTTGTCCCGGGACAGGGTTGGACACAATGAGCAGTTCTTC; CDR3: CASSLSRDRVGHNEQFF
V: TRBV5-1; D: TRBD2; J: TRBJ2-5; size: .; DNA: TGCGCCAGCAGCACAACCGGGACTAGCAGACAAGAGACCCAGTACTTC; CDR3: CASSTTGTSRQETQYF
V: TRBV14; D: .; J: TRBJ1-1; size: .; DNA: TGTGCCAGCAGCTTCATTTGGTCCGGGGCGGGAATTGGAGACACTGAAGCTTTCTTT; CDR3: CASSFIWSGAGIGDTEAFF
V: TRBV6-6; D: .; J: TRBJ2-3; size: once; DNA: TGTGCCACCTCTTCCTCCCAGCAGTATTTT; CDR3: CATSSSQQYF
V: TRBV2; D: .; J: TRBJ2-1; size: .; DNA: TGTGCCAGCCGAAAATATCCCGGGACTGGAAGAAATGAGCAGTTCTTC; CDR3: CASRKYPGTGRNEQFF
V: TRBV7-9; D: .; J: TRBJ1-1; size: .; DNA: TGTGCCAGCAGCTTACTATGGGCTGAAGCTTTCTTT; CDR3: CASSLLWAEAFF
V: TRBV7-2; D: .; J: TRBJ2-1; size: .; DNA: TGTGCCAGCAGCCCCGAAGTTAGGACCTCGGGGCAGTTCTTC; CDR3: CASSPEVRTSGQFF
V: TRBV11-2; D: .; J: TRBJ1-3; size: .; DNA: TGTGCCAGCAGCCCCCTAGGGATTCGCAAACCAAGCTCTGGAAACACCATATATTTT; CDR3: CASSPLGIRKPSSGNTIYF
V: TRBV19; D: .; J: TRBJ2-7; size: .; DNA: TGTGCCAGTAGTATTATACGGCAGGGGGGGTACGAGCAGTACTTC; CDR3: CASSIIRQGGYEQYF
V: TRBV7-2; D: .; J: TRBJ2-1; size: .; DNA: TGTGCCAGCAGCTTGGTTTCGGGGGCCTACAATGAGCAGTTCTTC; CDR3: CASSLVSGAYNEQFF
V: TRBV28; D: .; J: TRBJ1-5; size: .; DNA: TGTGCCAGCAGTCGGGGCACCCTCAATCAGCCCCAGCATTTT; CDR3: CASSRGTLNQPQHF
V: TRBV25-1; D: .; J: TRBJ2-7; size: .; DNA: TGTGCCAGCAGTGGGTCGGGACACCATAGCTCCTACGAGCAGTACTTC; CDR3: CASSGSGHHSSYEQYF
V: TRBV6-5; D: .; J: TRBJ1-1; size: .; DNA: TGTGCCAGCACTAACAGCCTGACTGAAGCTTTCTTT; CDR3: CASTNSLTEAFF
V: TRBV29-1; D: .; J: TRBJ2-7; size: .; DNA: TGCAGCGTTGTGCCGGGAAGGGCTAGGGAGCAGTACTTC; CDR3: CSVVPGRAREQYF
V: TRBV19; D: .; J: TRBJ1-1; size: .; DNA: TGTGCCAGTAGTCCGGGGCTGAACACTGAAGCTTTCTTT; CDR3: CASSPGLNTEAFF
V: TRBV5-6; D: TRBD2; J: TRBJ2-5; size: .; DNA: TGTGCCAGCAGCCTGCGGCGGGAGCGAGAGACCCAGTACTTC; CDR3: CASSLRRERETQYF
V: TRBV4-3; D: .; J: TRBJ1-1; size: .; DNA: TGCGCCAGCAGCCAAGAGGTAGGTGGAGGTGAAGCTTTCTTT; CDR3: CASSQEVGGGEAFF
V: TRBV5-4; D: .; J: TRBJ2-5; size: .; DNA: TGTGCCAGCAGCCCCGCTAGTGAGACCCAGTACTTC; CDR3: CASSPASETQYF
V: TRBV7-6; D: TRBD2; J: TRBJ2-1; size: .; DNA: TGTGCCAGCAGCTTATTGGGGGGGACCTACAATGAGCAGTTCTTC; CDR3: CASSLLGGTYNEQFF
V: TRBV6-5; D: .; J: TRBJ1-1; size: .; DNA: TGTGCCAGCAGTTACTCGAGAGGACAGAACACTGAAGCTTTCTTT; CDR3: CASSYSRGQNTEAFF
V: TRBV11-3; D: .; J: TRBJ1-3; size: .; DNA: TGTGCCAGCACCTGGGCCAGGAGCTCTGGAAACACCATATATTTT; CDR3: CASTWARSSGNTIYF
V: TRBV28; D: TRBD2; J: TRBJ2-7; size: .; DNA: TGTGCCAGCAGCCGGGCGGGCGGGGGTCCCTACGAGCAGTACTTC; CDR3: CASSRAGGGPYEQYF
V: TRBV5-6; D: .; J: TRBJ2-3; size: .; DNA: TGTGCCAGCAGCTTGTTAGGAGATACGCAGTATTTT; CDR3: CASSLLGDTQYF
V: TRBV25-1; D: .; J: TRBJ1-4; size: .; DNA: TGTGCCAGCACCCTTCCTGGAACTAATGAAAAACTGTTTTTT; CDR3: CASTLPGTNEKLFF
V: TRBV4-2; D: .; J: TRBJ2-5; size: .; DNA: TGTGCCAGCAGCTCCGGCCCTCAAGAGACCCAGTACTTC; CDR3: CASSSGPQETQYF
V: TRBV4-1; D: .; J: TRBJ1-4; size: .; DNA: TGCGCCAGCAGCCATACCGGAGAAAAACTGTTTTTT; CDR3: CASSHTGEKLFF
V: TRBV6-6; D: TRBD2; J: TRBJ2-7; size: .; DNA: TGTGCCAGCAGGGAGAGGACTAGCGGGAAATACGAGCAGTACTTC; CDR3: CASRERTSGKYEQYF
V: TRBV6-1; D: .; J: TRBJ1-1; size: .; DNA: TGTGCCAGCAGTGAATATGAGGGCACTGAAGCTTTCTTT; CDR3: CASSEYEGTEAFF
V: TRBV25-1; D: TRBD1; J: TRBJ2-5; size: .; DNA: TGTGCCAGCAGTGAAGGGGGGACAGGGCCCCAAGAGACCCAGTACTTC; CDR3: CASSEGGTGPQETQYF
V: TRBV10-3; D: TRBD2; J: TRBJ2-3; size: .; DNA: TGTGCCATCAGTGACCCTTTAGCGGGAGGTTCGGATACGCAGTATTTT; CDR3: CAISDPLAGGSDTQYF
V: TRBV6-1; D: .; J: TRBJ2-5; size: .; DNA: TGTGCCAGCACCTTCCTTCGGGAGATCTTGGAGACCCAGTACTTC; CDR3: CASTFLREILETQYF
V: TRBV5-1; D: .; J: TRBJ2-3; size: .; DNA: TGCGCCAGTTGGTTGACCGCAGGCGGAGATACGCAGTATTTT; CDR3: CASWLTAGGDTQYF
V: TRBV11-3; D: .; J: TRBJ2-5; size: once; DNA: TGTGCCAGCAGCTTTGGAGCGGGAGAGACCCAGTACTTC; CDR3: CASSFGAGETQYF
V: TRBV7-9; D: TRBD2; J: TRBJ2-3; size: .; DNA: TGTGCCAGCAGCCCTGGACTAGCGGGAGGAGGGGTCACAGATACGCAGTATTTT; CDR3: CASSPGLAGGGVTDTQYF
V: TRBV18; D: .; J: TRBJ1-2; size: once; DNA: TGTGCCAGCTCACCTTCTCAGGGAGGTCATGGCTACACCTTC; CDR3: CASSPSQGGHGYTF
V: TRBV18; D: TRBD1; J: TRBJ1-1; size: .; DNA: TGTGCCAGCTCACCCCTTGGACAGGGAACCGCTGAAGCTTTCTTT; CDR3: CASSPLGQGTAEAFF
V: TRBV25-1; D: .; J: TRBJ2-3; size: once; DNA: TGTGCCAGCAGTGAAGCCCCCAAGGGGTTAGATACGCAGTATTTT; CDR3: CASSEAPKGLDTQYF
V: TRBV11-3; D: .; J: TRBJ2-2; size: .; DNA: TGTGCCAGCAGCCGTACCCCGGGGACTCCTGACACCGGGGAGCTGTTTTTT; CDR3: CASSRTPGTPDTGELFF
V: TRBV6-1; D: .; J: TRBJ2-1; size: .; DNA: TGTGCCAGCATTTGGACAGCATACAATGAGCAGTTCTTC; CDR3: CASIWTAYNEQFF
V: TRBV6-6; D: .; J: TRBJ2-2; size: .; DNA: TGTGCCAGCAGTTACTCGGACTCCTACACCGGGGAGCTGTTTTTT; CDR3: CASSYSDSYTGELFF
V: TRBV6-5; D: .; J: TRBJ2-5; size: .; DNA: TGTGCCAGCAGTACCGGGACCCAAGAGACCCAGTACTTC; CDR3: CASSTGTQETQYF
V: TRBV11-3; D: TRBD1; J: TRBJ2-2; size: .; DNA: TGTGCCAGCAGCATCGGACAGGGTAGCACCGGGGAGCTGTTTTTT; CDR3: CASSIGQGSTGELFF
V: TRBV28; D: TRBD2; J: TRBJ2-7; size: .; DNA: TGTGCCAGCAGTTTAAGCGGGAGGGCTTACGAGCAGTACTTC; CDR3: CASSLSGRAYEQYF
V: TRBV7-8; D: TRBD2; J: TRBJ2-5; size: .; DNA: TGTGCCAGCAGCTTAGGACTAGCGGGAGGCCGGGGGGAGACCCAGTACTTC; CDR3: CASSLGLAGGRGETQYF
V: TRBV18; D: .; J: TRBJ1-1; size: .; DNA: TGTGCCAGCTCACTAGGGACGTCCATGAACACTGAAGCTTTCTTT; CDR3: CASSLGTSMNTEAFF
V: TRBV2; D: TRBD1; J: TRBJ2-1; size: .; DNA: TGTGCCAGCAGTGCGGACAGGGGAGGCGATGAGCAGTTCTTC; CDR3: CASSADRGGDEQFF
V: TRBV11-2; D: .; J: TRBJ2-2; size: .; DNA: TGTGCCAGCAGCTTAGATACGGGGATCACCGGGGAGCTGTTTTTT; CDR3: CASSLDTGITGELFF
V: TRBV7-2; D: TRBD1; J: TRBJ1-5; size: .; DNA: TGTGCCAGCAGCTTAGCGCCCCCTAGCAGGGGGGATAGCAATCAGCCCCAGCATTTT; CDR3: CASSLAPPSRGDSNQPQHF
V: TRBV5-4; D: .; J: TRBJ2-3; size: .; DNA: TGTGCCAGCAGCTTGCAAACGGTCACAGATACGCAGTATTTT; CDR3: CASSLQTVTDTQYF
V: TRBV6-1; D: TRBD2; J: TRBJ2-3; size: .; DNA: TGTGCCAGCCGACTAGCGGGTGGTACAGATACGCAGTATTTT; CDR3: CASRLAGGTDTQYF
V: TRBV10-2; D: TRBD1; J: TRBJ1-2; size: once; DNA: TGCGCCAGCAGTGAGCCGAGGACAGGAGACTATGGCTACACCTTC; CDR3: CASSEPRTGDYGYTF
V: TRBV28; D: .; J: TRBJ2-7; size: .; DNA: TGTGCCAGCAGTTTAAACGGATCCTTTCGAGAGCAGTACTTC; CDR3: CASSLNGSFREQYF
V: TRBV30; D: TRBD2; J: TRBJ2-5; size: .; DNA: TGTGCCTGGAGCGTAGCGGGGTGGTCGGCCCAGTACTTC; CDR3: CAWSVAGWSAQYF
V: TRBV7-9; D: .; J: TRBJ1-3; size: few; DNA: TGTGCCAGCAGCTTAGCCACTGGTTCAGGGATTGGAAACACCATATATTTT; CDR3: CASSLATGSGIGNTIYF